Described below is a single T cell receptor beta chain sequence and its context. The ends lost 4 bases at V and 3 bases at J; junction bases unmatched: 9. This CDR3 is 16 amino acids long. Per the germline V gene, CDR1 is SGHRS and CDR2 is YFSETQ. The source of the sample is a study of low-dose radiotherapy and immunotherapy resistance in tumors. Gene-specific TRAV and TRBV primers were used for first-strand cDNA, covering alpha and beta chains. TCRs were put through 20 to 25 PCR cycles of amplification with Phusion. A constant-region primer and the V-primer adapter served as the primer pair. TCRdb used MiXCR to reprocess the reads, holding one entry per CDR3 protein. The sample shows 54,000 or so distinct CDR3 sequences, about 23% of them seen only once. Time point here: before trial treatment.

The chain uses TRBV5-1 and TRBJ2-3, with 9 bases lining up with TRBD1. The specimen was PBMCs, collected before treatment. The TCR originated in a male donor with prostate cancer. CDR3 DNA sequence: TGCGCCAGCAGCACCCAGACAGGGGGACGGACAGATACGCAGTATTTT. It translates to CASSTQTGGRTDTQYF.